This TCR beta chain was found in a study of cytomegalovirus exposure and HLA in healthy donors. General study results and limits: Most of the TCR beta V segments (in an earlier analysis) were productive either about 87% or about 30% of the time. Associated with cytomegalovirus, according to the listing, were 150 to 200 TCR beta chains.

As to this clone: Its specificity is not known.

PCR primers comprised 60 Vbeta and 13 Jbeta primers. Profiled with immunoSEQ multiplex PCR; TCRdb holds only in-frame clones, not every one. This table lists 200,000 to 250,000 clones. The CDR3 sequence is 14 residues long. CDR1 SGHRS and CDR2 YFSETQ come from the germline V gene. V dropped 4 bases and J dropped 1 base, with 11 bases sitting between them. This sequence was found in a woman aged 30 to 39 in good health and CMV-seropositive. Sequenced material: PBMCs. The rearrangement joins TRBV5-1 to TRBJ2-5; unclear D gene. The CDR3 DNA reads TGCGCCAGCAGCCCCGGTGGAGTCCAAGAGACCCAGTACTTC. It encodes CASSPGGVQETQYF.